One sample yielded the 11 T cell receptor beta chains listed below, sequenced in a study of blood T cells in healthy people across ages. Sample-barcoded 5' priming and a J-beta primer mix drove a second PCR of roughly 6 to 12 cycles. TCRdb ran MiXCR on the 5' RACE reads and lists one entry per CDR3 protein. The sample shows roughly 680,000 distinct CDR3 sequences, around half of them seen only once. Sequencing was performed on blood. These receptors were taken from a woman in her fifties or sixties in good health.

The chain is built from TRBV12-3 or TRBV12-4 and TRBJ2-1, with D uncertain. With 2 bases removed from V and 7 bases from J, the gap between germline ends came to 18 bases. This CDR3 has 16 amino acids. CDR3 amino acids: CASSLRRITPWNEQFF. The CDR3, as DNA: TGTGCCAGCAGTTTACGGCGGATCACACCGTGGAATGAGCAGTTCTTC.

This clonotype was picked up one time. V is TRBV7-2 and J is TRBJ2-3; tentative D call: TRBD1 (5 bases). The germline CDR1 and CDR2 sequences are SGHTA and FQGNSA. The germline V and J ends were trimmed by 5 bases and 0 bases, with 15 bases remaining between them. This CDR3 region has 16 residues. The CDR3 protein is CASSQRGAGSTDTQYF. The CDR3 coding sequence is TGTGCCAGCAGCCAAAGGGGTGCAGGGAGCACAGATACGCAGTATTTT.

The chain joins TRBV3-1 to TRBJ2-1; the match to TRBD1 covers 10 bases. Germline assignment: CDR1 LGHDT and CDR2 YNNKEL (reference sequence). The CDR3 sequence is 18 residues long. The J segment lost 10 bases and the V segment lost 4 bases, leaving 19 bases of the junction unmatched. The CDR3 sequence: CASSLHLTGTGAFGEQFF. Here the CDR3 DNA reads TGTGCCAGCAGCCTGCATCTAACCGGGACAGGGGCTTTTGGGGAGCAGTTCTTC.

This clonotype has just a few counts. The chain is built from TRBV15 and TRBJ2-5; TRBD2 is a possible D gene (7 bases). Germline CDR1 is LNHNV and CDR2 is YYDKDF (reference sequence). The CDR3 sequence is 17 residues long. V lost 1 base and J lost 2, with 17 bases in between. CDR3 protein: CATSRGRGADVQETQYF. The CDR3 DNA reads TGTGCCACCAGCAGAGGCCGGGGGGCCGACGTTCAAGAGACCCAGTACTTC.

The chain is built from TRBV20-1 and TRBJ1-2; tentatively, D is TRBD1 (6 bases). The CDR3 totals 13 residues. Per germline, CDR1 DFQATT and CDR2 SNEGSKA (reference sequence). The CDR3 here is CSARDITNYGYTF. The DNA of the CDR3 is TGCAGCGCTCGGGACATAACTAACTATGGCTACACCTTC.

The chain links TRBV10-3 to TRBJ2-2; TRBD1 or TRBD2 may be the D gene (5 bases each). This CDR3 spans 11 amino acids. Deletions cut 11 bases from V and 6 bases from J, with 10 bases between. Germline lookup yields CDR1 ENHRY and CDR2 SYGVKD. The CDR3 DNA is TGTGCCGGCCGGGGCGCCGGGGAGCTGTTTTTT. Encoded protein: CAGRGAGELFF.

J is TRBJ1-2 and V is TRBV11-2; 7 nucleotides align to TRBD1. Germline trimming cut 5 bases from V and 7 bases from J; bases unmatched to any gene: 7. Germline loops: CDR1 SGHAT, CDR2 FQNNGV. The CDR3 is 13 amino acids. As DNA, the CDR3 is TGTGCCAGCAGCCCTCGGCAGGGGGTTGGCTACACCTTC. Encoded protein: CASSPRQGVGYTF.

The chain couples TRBV10-3 to TRBJ2-7, with D tentatively TRBD1 (6 bases). Between the trimmed V and J ends, which lost 5 bases and 2 bases, there was a span of 10 bases. CDR1 ENHRY and CDR2 SYGVKD come from the germline V gene. There are 13 residues in the CDR3. The CDR3 coding sequence is TGTGCCATCAGTCAGGACAGAACCTACGAGCAGTACTTC. It specifies CAISQDRTYEQYF.

The chain combines TRBV7-2 with TRBJ2-5; D gene unclear. Germline V gives CDR1 SGHTA, CDR2 FQGNSA. There are 14 residues in the CDR3. Trimming shortened V by 2 bases and J by 1 base, and 8 bases separated the two germline ends. The DNA of the CDR3 is TGTGCCAGCAGCTTAACGCGGACCCAAGAGACCCAGTACTTC. Translation gives CASSLTRTQETQYF.

V gene TRBV20-1 combines with J gene TRBJ2-7, with 10 bases lining up with TRBD2. The length of the CDR3 is 15 residues. Germline lookup yields CDR1 DFQATT and CDR2 SNEGSKA (reference sequence). V shed 3 bases and J 3 bases; nucleotides not matched to a gene: 8. The CDR3 DNA follows: TGCAGTGCTAGGGTCACTAGCGGGGACGGCTACGAGCAGTACTTC. It encodes CSARVTSGDGYEQYF.

The genes are TRBV11-2 and TRBJ2-5; perhaps TRBD2 as D (5 bases). The assigned J gene may be wrong: the sequence end matches TRBJ2-7 better. CDR3 length: 14 amino acids. Germline loops: CDR1 SGHAT, CDR2 FQNNGV. The CDR3 DNA reads as TGTGCCAGCAGCTTCAAACTAGTAGCCTACGAGCAGTACTTC. Translated, it gives CASSFKLVAYEQYF.